This TCR beta chain emerged from a study of cytomegalovirus exposure and HLA in healthy donors. Deletions cut 1 base from V and 1 base from J, with 4 bases between. The CDR3 has 13 residues. CDR1 is LGHNA and CDR2 is YSLEER in the germline V gene. Study outcomes and limitations: The study recorded 150 to 200 TCR beta chains that were cytomegalovirus-associated.

This clone has a handful of counts. Its antigen remains unknown. This CDR3 is also generated by other DNA sequences in the sample. The table came from immunoSEQ multiplex PCR; TCRdb's copy has only in-frame clones and leaves some out. The repertoire includes 150,000 or so clones, approximately 89% of them detected once, and roughly 9.2% sits in the top ten. Sequencing was performed on PBMCs. The source of this sequence is a woman aged 18-29 years in good health and CMV-seropositive. V is TRBV4-3 and J is TRBJ1-1; no reliable D call. The CDR3 protein is CASSQAGNTEAFF. In DNA form, the CDR3 reads TGCGCCAGCAGCCAAGCAGGGAACACTGAAGCTTTCTTT.